These 20 T cell receptor beta chains came from one sample sequenced in a study of T cells in Graves' hyperthyroidism and ophthalmopathy. Template material for amplifying TCR beta CDR3 regions consisted of RNA transcripts. HTBI primers were used for first-round RT-PCR of the TCR CDR3. TCRdb reprocessed the multiplex PCR reads with MiXCR, giving one entry per CDR3 protein. The table has roughly 510,000 distinct CDR3 sequences, 40% to 50% seen once. Sequences were obtained from peripheral blood or thyroid tissue (not recorded which). These receptors all come from an adult woman with Graves' disease, either hyperthyroidism or ophthalmopathy (not recorded which).

This clonotype occurred a few times. The rearrangement joins TRBV10-3 to TRBJ2-3, with D tentatively TRBD1 or TRBD2 (7 bases each). The length of the CDR3 is 14 residues. Per germline, CDR1 ENHRY and CDR2 SYGVKD. V gave up 8 bases and J gave up 8 bases, with 20 bases separating them. The DNA of the CDR3 is TGTGCCATCTCCCCAGCGGGACAGTTGGGTACGCAGTATTTT. Protein: CAISPAGQLGTQYF.

The chain combines TRBV6-5 with TRBJ2-7, with a weak D call TRBD1 (7 bases). This CDR3 spans 13 amino acids. Between the trimmed V and J ends, which lost 6 bases and 6 bases, there was a span of 15 bases. Germline CDR1 MNHEY, CDR2 SVGAGI. The CDR3 is CASRIQGGGEQYF. CDR3 DNA sequence: TGTGCCAGCAGAATCCAGGGGGGAGGCGAGCAGTACTTC.

The sample holds many counts of this clonotype. A much bigger clone sits one base away, suggesting this may be a read error. V gene TRBV29-1 combines with J gene TRBJ1-1; D is unresolved. The V gene's germline CDR1 is SQVTM and CDR2 ANQGSEA. The CDR3 loop spans 11 amino acids. The V end was cut by 5 bases, the J end by 4 bases, with 8 bases between. The CDR3 DNA follows: TGCAGCGTTCCAGAGAGCACTGAAGCTTTCTTT. Its translation is CSVPESTEAFF. The full variable domain, in which reference TRBV29-1 and TRBJ1-1 provide the parts outside the CDR3, is SAVISQKPSRDICQRGTSLTIQCQVDSQVTMMFWYRQQPGQSLTLIATANQGSEATYESGFVIDKFPISRPNLTFSTLTVSNMSPEDSSIYLCSVPESTEAFFGQGTRLTVV.

Concerning this clonotype: The germline gene is not matched at one end of the junction; a read error may be the cause. The chain carries TRBV24-1 and TRBJ1-4; the D gene is possibly TRBD1 (6 bases). The CDR3 extends over 15 amino acids. Germline values: CDR1 KGHDR, CDR2 SFDVKD. The CDR3 DNA follows: TGTGCCACCGGTGATTCGCGGGGACAAGCCGAAAAACTCTTTTTT. It codes for CATGDSRGQAEKLFF.

This clonotype came up many times. The chain has TRBV6-1 and TRBJ1-2; D not certain. Trimming shortened V by 3 bases and J by 6 bases, and 5 bases separated the two germline ends. CDR3 size: 11 residues. Germline V gives CDR1 MNHNS, CDR2 SASEGT. CDR3 protein: CASSDWDGYTF. Here the CDR3 DNA reads TGTGCCAGCAGTGACTGGGATGGCTACACCTTC.

The chain links TRBV29-1 to TRBJ2-5; tentatively, D is TRBD1 or TRBD2 (5 bases each). V shed 4 bases and J shed 4 bases, with 13 bases lying between them. Germline lookup yields CDR1 SQVTM and CDR2 ANQGSEA. This CDR3 is built from 13 residues. CDR3: CSVGETDGETQYF. Here the CDR3 DNA reads TGCAGCGTTGGGGAGACAGATGGAGAGACCCAGTACTTC. The variable domain in full, completed from reference TRBV29-1 and TRBJ2-5, reads SAVISQKPSRDICQRGTSLTIQCQVDSQVTMMFWYRQQPGQSLTLIATANQGSEATYESGFVIDKFPISRPNLTFSTLTVSNMSPEDSSIYLCSVGETDGETQYFGPGTRLLVL.

Worth noting for this clonotype: The CDR3 carries no conserved terminal phenylalanine or tryptophan, so it likely arises from a read error. The chain combines TRBV7-3 with TRBJ1-1, with D hard to call. V lost 1 base and J 4 bases, leaving 10 bases between the germline ends. Germline V gene sequence: CDR1 SGHTA, CDR2 FQGTGA. The CDR3 consists of 14 residues. The CDR3 DNA is TGTGCCAGCAGCTTAAACAGCAGGAGCACTGAAGCTTTCTCT. Encoded protein: CASSLNSRSTEAFS.

This clonotype has a count of ten or more. The chain carries TRBV2 and TRBJ1-6; tentatively, D is TRBD1 (5 bases). The CDR3 has 12 amino acids. Germline CDR1 is SNHLY and CDR2 is FYNNEI. Trimming took 7 bases from V and 10 from J, leaving 11 bases between them. The DNA of the CDR3 is TGTGCCAGCACCAGGGCGGACTCACCCCTCCACTTT. Translated: CASTRADSPLHF.

This chain links TRBV12-3 or TRBV12-4 with TRBJ1-2, with D tentatively TRBD1 (6 bases). Deletions cut 6 bases from V and 13 bases from J, with 15 bases between. This CDR3 spans 11 amino acids. Here the CDR3 reads CASSQGARGTF. The CDR3 DNA reads TGTGCCAGCAGCCAAGGGGCCAGGGGCACCTTC.

This clonotype was seen a single time. DNA for the CDR3: TGTGCCACCAGTGACCCCCCGAACACTGAAGCTTTCTTT. Protein sequence: CATSDPPNTEAFF. This chain connects TRBV24-1 to TRBJ1-1; D ambiguous. The V end was cut by 4 bases, the J end by 1 base, with 6 bases between. Per the germline V gene, CDR1 is KGHDR and CDR2 is SFDVKD. This CDR3 is 13 amino acids long.

This chain connects TRBV2 to TRBJ2-1; TRBD2 might be the D (6 bases). The CDR3 has 14 residues. CDR1 is SNHLY, CDR2 FYNNEI, per germline. V lost 10 bases to trimming and J lost 5 bases, with 18 bases between them. CDR3 sequence reads: CATNSGLSHNEQFF. The CDR3 bases are TGTGCCACAAACTCGGGACTGTCCCACAATGAGCAGTTCTTC.

This clonotype was seen only a few times. The rearrangement uses TRBV29-1 and TRBJ2-5, with D perhaps matching TRBD1 (5 bases). V shed 4 bases and J shed 5 bases, with 20 bases lying between them. Per the germline V gene, CDR1 is SQVTM and CDR2 is ANQGSEA. This CDR3 contains 15 residues. The CDR3 DNA sequence: TGCAGCGTTGGCGGTCGGGCAGGGCCCGGTGAGACCCAGTACTTC. It codes for CSVGGRAGPGETQYF.

This clonotype has ten or more counts. This rearrangement joins TRBV6-5 to TRBJ1-5; 9 positions agree with TRBD1. The CDR3 contains 16 residues. The germline gives CDR1 MNHEY, CDR2 SVGAGI. V trimming: 7 bases; J trimming: 5 bases; junction bases outside the gene matches: 12. CDR3 DNA sequence: TGTGCCAGCAAATCCTTATCTGGGACAGGGCATCAGCCCCAGCATTTT. Its translation: CASKSLSGTGHQPQHF.

This clonotype has a handful of counts. Written as DNA, the CDR3 is TGTGCCAGCAGACGACGGGCTAGATATCAGACCCAGTACTTC. This codes for CASRRRARYQTQYF. This sequence joins TRBV6-4 and TRBJ2-5; the D is unclear. The CDR3 contains 14 residues. V was pared by 6 bases and J by 6 bases, with 17 bases between. In germline, CDR1 is MRHNA, CDR2 SNTAGT.

This clonotype was seen a single time. The chain joins TRBV20-1 to TRBJ1-5; 8 nucleotides align to TRBD1. The CDR3 length is 14 residues. Germline V gene sequence: CDR1 DFQATT, CDR2 SNEGSKA (reference sequence). The V segment lost 4 bases and the J segment 7 bases; nucleotides outside the gene matches: 9. The CDR3 region is CSAIDGQGHQPQHF. In DNA, the CDR3 is TGCAGTGCTATCGACGGACAGGGTCACCAGCCCCAGCATTTT.

This clonotype has only a few counts. V gene TRBV5-1 combines with J gene TRBJ1-6; TRBD1 matches 7 bases. Trimming removed 6 bases from V and 5 bases from J; junction bases left unmatched: 5. This CDR3 region has 14 residues. Germline lookup yields CDR1 SGHRS and CDR2 YFSETQ. The CDR3 sequence: CASMTGSNNSPLHF. For the CDR3, the DNA is TGCGCCAGCATGACAGGGAGTAATAATTCACCCCTCCACTTT.

There are a few counts of this clonotype. The V gene is TRBV19, the J gene TRBJ2-3; D may be TRBD2 (6 bases). V was cut by 10 bases and J by 6 bases, with 17 bases left in between. Germline V gene lookup returns CDR1 LNHDA and CDR2 SQIVND (reference sequence). The CDR3 has 13 residues. The DNA for the CDR3 is TGTGCCACACGGGACTTTTTAAGTGATACGCAGTATTTT. It is translated as CATRDFLSDTQYF.

This CDR3 is CASSPVRSVQPQHF. DNA of the CDR3: TGTGCCAGCAGTCCCGTAAGATCGGTTCAGCCCCAGCATTTT. The rearrangement uses TRBV7-2 and TRBJ1-5; D is ambiguous. From germline, CDR1 is SGHTA and CDR2 FQGNSA. CDR3 length: 14 residues. V shed 6 bases and J shed 6 bases, with 15 bases lying between them. Looking up the rest from reference TRBV7-2 and TRBJ1-5 gives the full variable domain: GAGVSQSPSNKVTEKGKDVELRCDPISGHTALYWYRQSLGQGLEFLIYFQGNSAPDKSGLPSDRFSAERTGGSVSTLTIQRTQQEDSAVYLCASSPVRSVQPQHFGDGTRLSIL.

This chain joins TRBV20-1 and TRBJ2-7; TRBD2 matches at 7 bases. Judging by the DNA end, TRBJ2-1 fits better; the J call may be wrong. This CDR3 is built from 14 residues. Germline V gives CDR1 DFQATT, CDR2 SNEGSKA (reference sequence). This CDR3 is CSATRGSSYNEQFF. Written as DNA, the CDR3 is TGCAGTGCTACTCGCGGGAGCTCCTACAATGAGCAGTTCTTC.

This clonotype came up once. This sequence joins TRBV10-2 and TRBJ2-7, with D unclear. Germline CDR1 is WSHSY and CDR2 is SAAADI. Trimming removed 3 bases from V and 5 bases from J, with 14 bases in between. CDR3 size: 14 residues. CDR3 amino acids: CASSDLGIANEQYF. The CDR3, as DNA: TGCGCCAGCAGTGATCTAGGGATTGCGAACGAGCAGTACTTC.